This T cell receptor (beta chain) was sequenced in a study of identical twins. The CDR3 is 12 residues long. Germline CDR1 reads SGHTA; CDR2 reads FQGNSA. V lost 5 bases and J 10 bases, leaving 14 bases between the germline ends. The cDNA had a unique molecular identifier and a template-switch universal primer site. TCRdb re-called the 5' RACE reads with MiXCR, one entry per CDR3 protein. In the table there are about 220,000 distinct CDR3 sequences, over 8% of which are singletons. V gene TRBV7-2 combines with J gene TRBJ1-1; perhaps TRBD1 as D (6 bases). The sequence was collected from a young woman in good health. Sequencing was carried out using memory (CD45RO+) T cells sorted from blood. CDR3 in DNA: TGTGCCAGCAGCCCCCCTGGACAGATAGCTTTCTTT. Protein sequence: CASSPPGQIAFF.